These T cell receptor beta chains were read from a single sample in a study of early T cells in non-severe SARS-CoV-2 infection. TCRdb analysed the 5' RACE reads with MiXCR anew, one entry per CDR3 protein. The top ten hold 5.5% to 8% of the sample, which has about 34,000 distinct CDR3 sequences, roughly 5.7% seen once. The sequencing input was whole blood. Source of these receptors: an adult who was a healthcare worker with PCR-confirmed SARS-CoV-2 infection or an uninfected control (not recorded which). Each CDR3 is given with its conserved first and last residue. The D gene is left open where the match is weak. Rows give clone size only sometimes, using once, few, many, or a class for an expanded clone.

j_gene | len | v_gene | abundance | d_gene | CDR3aa | CDR3nt
TRBJ2-7 | 14 | TRBV19 | few | TRBD1 | CASSMVTGAYEQYF | TGTGCCAGTAGTATGGTTACAGGGGCCTACGAGCAGTACTTC
TRBJ2-6 | 19 | TRBV25-1 | many | TRBD1 | CASSGLSGTGISGANVLTF | TGTGCCAGCAGTGGCCTTTCCGGGACAGGGATCTCTGGGGCCAACGTCCTGACTTTC
TRBJ1-5 | 16 | TRBV4-1 | many | . | CASSHQQGGDNQPQHF | TGCGCCAGCAGCCATCAACAAGGGGGGGACAATCAGCCCCAGCATTTT
TRBJ1-5 | 14 | TRBV28 | many | TRBD1 | CASSSGTGNQPQHF | TGTGCCAGCAGCTCCGGGACAGGGAACCAGCCCCAGCATTTT
TRBJ2-3 | 14 | TRBV6-6 | few | . | CASSYYGGSDTQYF | TGTGCCAGCAGTTACTATGGGGGTTCCGATACGCAGTATTTT
TRBJ2-1 | 11 | TRBV3-1 | many | . | CASSQTSEQFF | TGTGCCAGCAGCCAAACTAGCGAGCAGTTCTTC
TRBJ2-3 | 22 | TRBV7-2 | many | TRBD2 | CASSLIGRVGGPSFGNTDTQYF | TGTGCCAGCAGCTTAATCGGACGGGTGGGAGGGCCCTCATTTGGGAACACAGATACGCAGTATTTT
TRBJ1-6 | 13 | TRBV12-3/TRBV12-4 | . | . | CASSFPGTSPLHF | TGTGCCAGCAGCTTTCCAGGGACCTCACCCCTCCACTTT
TRBJ1-6 | 14 | TRBV28 | . | . | CASSLPGDNSPLHF | TGTGCCAGCAGTTTACCAGGGGATAATTCACCCCTCCACTTT
TRBJ2-1 | 14 | TRBV29-1 | medium-sized | TRBD1 | CSVERTGLYNEQFF | TGCAGCGTTGAAAGGACAGGCCTTTACAATGAGCAGTTCTTC
TRBJ2-5 | 13 | TRBV7-3 | . | . | CASSYGPQETQYF | TGTGCCAGCAGTTACGGCCCGCAAGAGACCCAGTACTTC